This record covers a single T cell receptor beta chain. This CDR3 spans 14 amino acids. Germline values: CDR1 KGHSH, CDR2 LQKENI. The ends were cut back, 1 base at V and 5 bases at J, with 11 bases in the middle. Method: immunoSEQ multiplex PCR; TCRdb's copy keeps in-frame clones and lacks some. The table lists around 100,000 clones, roughly 80% of them singletons, with approximately 25% in the top ten. This specimen comes from a study of blood T cell repertoires in COVID-19. Study details: Spain, Italy and the United States supplied samples that represented acute and convalescent COVID-19.

This chain uses TRBV18 with TRBJ1-1; no firm D call. Sequenced material: peripheral blood. The receptor comes from a human donor in a cohort sampled during active COVID-19. The CDR3 DNA reads as TGTGCCAGCTCACCACTGCAGGCAGAAACTGAAGCTTTCTTT. Encoded protein: CASSPLQAETEAFF.